This T cell receptor (beta chain) comes out of a study of OX40 agonist ivuxolimab in advanced cancers. The protocol was immunoSEQ multiplex PCR, while the TCRdb copy is restricted to in-frame clones and leaves out a portion. The sample records around 67,000 clones, 80% being singletons. This receptor was obtained from an adult with an advanced solid tumor such as melanoma, head and neck, liver or kidney cancer. The source material was CD4+ or CD8+ T cells sorted from blood, sampled in a trial of the OX40 agonist ivuxolimab.

The CDR3 bases are TGTGCCAGCAATCATCTTTCAGCGGGACTAGCGAATGAGCAGTTCTTC. Protein: CASNHLSAGLANEQFF. The rearrangement links TRBV2 to TRBJ2-1, with 10 bases identical to TRBD2. Losses at the gene ends were 7 bases for V and 7 bases for J; bases not matched to a gene: 13. CDR3 size: 16 residues. Germline V gives CDR1 SNHLY, CDR2 FYNNEI. The full variable domain, completed using reference TRBV2 and TRBJ2-1, is EPEVTQTPSHQVTQMGQEVILRCVPISNHLYFYWYRQILGQKVEFLVSFYNNEISEKSEIFDDQFSVERPDGSNFTLKIRSTKLEDSAMYFCASNHLSAGLANEQFFGPGTRLTVL.